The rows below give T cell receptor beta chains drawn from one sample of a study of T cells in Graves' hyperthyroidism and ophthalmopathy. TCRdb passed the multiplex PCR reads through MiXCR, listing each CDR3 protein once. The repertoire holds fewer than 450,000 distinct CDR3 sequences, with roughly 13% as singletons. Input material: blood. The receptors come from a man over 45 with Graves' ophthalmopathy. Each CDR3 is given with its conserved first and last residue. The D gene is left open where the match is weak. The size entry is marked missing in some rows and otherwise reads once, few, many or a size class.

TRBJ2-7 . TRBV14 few TGTGCCAGCAGCCGCAGCAGGGACTTCTTTGTCTACGAGCAGTACTTC CASSRSRDFFVYEQYF
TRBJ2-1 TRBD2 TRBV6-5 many TGTGCCAGCAGTTACCTTTCGGGACTAGCGCGTGAGCAGTTCTTC CASSYLSGLAREQFF
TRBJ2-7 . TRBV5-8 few TGTGCCAGCAGCTTGTACAGCAACTCCTACGAGCAGTACTTC CASSLYSNSYEQYF
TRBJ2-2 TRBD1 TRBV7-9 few TGTGCCAGCAGCCCAGACAGGGGGCAAACCGGGGAGCTGTTTTTT CASSPDRGQTGELFF
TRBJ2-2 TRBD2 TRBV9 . TGTGCCAGCAGGACTAGCGCTAACACCGGGGAGCTGTTTTTT CASRTSANTGELFF
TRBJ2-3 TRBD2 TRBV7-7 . TGTGCTAGCAGCTTAGGGCCTAGCGGAGATACGCAGTATTTT CASSLGPSGDTQYF
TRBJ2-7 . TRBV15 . TGTGCCACCAGCAGAGAAGGGTCCTCGGACTACGAGCAGTACTTC CATSREGSSDYEQYF
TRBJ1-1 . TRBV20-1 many TGCAGTGCTAGAGATATACAGGGAGGAACTGAAGCTTTCTTT CSARDIQGGTEAFF
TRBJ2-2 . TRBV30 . TGTGCCTGGAGGACTGTCGGGGGAGAGACCGGGGAGCTGTTTTTT CAWRTVGGETGELFF
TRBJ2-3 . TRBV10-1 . TGCGCCAGCAGTTGGGGGAGAGCAGATACGCAGTATTTT CASSWGRADTQYF